This TCR beta chain is drawn from a study of blood T cell repertoires in COVID-19 (TCRdb year 2020). Turning to the overall study: Collaborator samples came from the United States, Italy and Spain and covered acute and convalescent phases of COVID-19. The prospective study material was composed of cDNA or gDNA derived from T cells, B-cell-depleted T cells, or PBMCs. Subjects who had been exposed to COVID-19, were actively infected with it, or had recovered from it provided the deeply sampled blood TCRbeta repertoires that made up the dataset. A freely available public database, intended as a resource for researchers studying the immune response to SARS-CoV-2, is where the repertoires were released. Samples came from the ongoing ImmuneRACE study (first 160 participants) plus 1,254 subjects from 6 global collaborators. The sample metadata nearly always contained a de-identified subject ID, COVID-19 status, age in years and sex. Where available, HLA class I and class II types were obtained from metadata supplied by the sample provider rather than from assay-based typing.

The germline V gene (reference sequence) yields SEHNR for CDR1 and FQNEAQ for CDR2. Its CDR3 holds 16 amino acids, cysteine through phenylalanine. Only CDR3 DNA is held: 48 bases, read in frame from base 1. Trimming leaves V shorter by 5 bases and J shorter by 1 base, with the junction holding 8 bases beyond the gene matches. Turning to this clone: Its recognized antigen is unknown. No base quality information exists; no much larger clone differs at one position.

Here is what the overall study found, with its caveats: The quantity of clinical and demographic metadata differed by source and by participant and was supplied without curation.

Whole blood was collected in K2EDTA tubes by collaborating institutions according to the institutions' own protocols. Collaborator samples were shipped for TCRbeta analysis as frozen whole blood, isolated PBMCs, or DNA extracted from either sample type. TCRbeta CDR3 regions were amplified from genomic DNA by means of the immunoSEQ Assay, a bias-controlled multiplex PCR. The authors processed their data as follows. Nucleated cell counts per sample were estimated from amplification of reference gene primers within the assay. To quantify the absolute abundance of each unique TCRbeta CDR3 rearrangement, sequence reads were collapsed and filtered. For each sample, productive Simpson clonality was calculated as the square root of Simpson's diversity index over productive rearrangements. TCRdb mirrors the immuneACCESS table, restricted to in-frame sequences. Some clones are absent from its copies; in checked studies, under half trace to an unresolved V gene, and the reason for the others is unknown. V and J calls and clone size follow that table, whereas D and trimming were derived from the DNA. The sample table holds approximately 100,000 clones, of which around four fifths were seen once. The ten largest clones add up to 10% of the sample.

This TCR was sampled from a man aged 70 or older with acute or convalescent COVID-19. The chain is assembled from TRBV7-9 and TRBJ2-1; 7 junctional bases match TRBD1. Sequencing was done on a sample of peripheral blood. The CDR3 in this case is CASSIGGQRSYNEQFF. The nucleotide sequence reads as follows: TGTGCCAGCAGCATAGGGGGCCAGCGATCCTACAATGAGCAGTTCTTC.